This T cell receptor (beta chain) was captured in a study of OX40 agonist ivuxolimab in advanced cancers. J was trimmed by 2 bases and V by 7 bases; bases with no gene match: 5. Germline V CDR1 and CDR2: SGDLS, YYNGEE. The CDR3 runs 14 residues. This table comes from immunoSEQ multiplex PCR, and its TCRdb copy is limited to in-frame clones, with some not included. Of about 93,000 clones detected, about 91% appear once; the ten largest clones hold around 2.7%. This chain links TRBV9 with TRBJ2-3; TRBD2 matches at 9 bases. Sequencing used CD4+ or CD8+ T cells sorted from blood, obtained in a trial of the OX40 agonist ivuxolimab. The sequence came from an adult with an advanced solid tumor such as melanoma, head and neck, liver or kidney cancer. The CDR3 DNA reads TGTGCCAGCGGGCGGGAGGGGAACACAGATACGCAGTATTTT. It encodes CASGREGNTDTQYF.